This TCR beta chain was recorded in a study of Graves' ophthalmopathy and Graves' hyperthyroidism. Study findings and constraints: The blood repertoire also included most expanded thyroid clonotypes above 0.001 frequency. The 13-signature model separated ophthalmopathy from stable hyperthyroidism at 85% to 90% sensitivity and around 80% specificity.

This clonotype was observed many times. Its antigen is currently unknown. Germline assignment: CDR1 SGHTA and CDR2 FQGTGA. The CDR3 runs 13 residues. Trimming removed 3 bases from V and 7 bases from J, with 9 bases in between. For repertoire sequencing, the TCR beta CDR3 regions were amplified from RNA transcripts. Following a first-round RT-PCR that used HTBI primers, a second-round multiplex PCR was carried out. TCRdb ran MiXCR on the multiplex PCR reads and lists one entry per CDR3 protein. Of 400,000 to 500,000 distinct CDR3 sequences detected, more than 20% appear once; the ten largest clones hold more than 2.5%.

Sequencing was done on a sample of peripheral blood. This TCR was sampled from a woman under 30 with stable Graves' hyperthyroidism. The rearrangement uses TRBV7-3 and TRBJ2-2; D is uncertain. The CDR3 DNA sequence: TGTGCCAGCAGCTTTAACCTAGACGGGGAGCTGTTTTTT. It encodes CASSFNLDGELFF.